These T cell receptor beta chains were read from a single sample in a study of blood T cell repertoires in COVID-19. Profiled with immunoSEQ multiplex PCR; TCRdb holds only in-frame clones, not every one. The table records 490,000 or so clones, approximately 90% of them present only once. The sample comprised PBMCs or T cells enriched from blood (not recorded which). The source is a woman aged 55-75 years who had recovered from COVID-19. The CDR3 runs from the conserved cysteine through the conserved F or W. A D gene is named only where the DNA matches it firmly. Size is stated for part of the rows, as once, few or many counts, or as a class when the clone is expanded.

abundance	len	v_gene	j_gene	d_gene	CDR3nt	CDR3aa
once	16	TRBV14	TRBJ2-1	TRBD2	TGTGCCAGCAGCCCTATTCTAGCGGGGGGGAACAATGAGCAGTTCTTC	CASSPILAGGNNEQFF
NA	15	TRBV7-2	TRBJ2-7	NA	TGTGCCAGCAGCTTAGGCGGGGGCCACAACTACGAGCAGTACTTC	CASSLGGGHNYEQYF
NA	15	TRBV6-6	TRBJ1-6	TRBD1	TGTGCCAGCAGATACACCGGACAGGGGGAGTCACCCCTCCACTTT	CASRYTGQGESPLHF
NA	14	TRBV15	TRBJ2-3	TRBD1	TGTGCCACCAGCAGAGTTTGGGACAGCGATACGCAGTATTTT	CATSRVWDSDTQYF
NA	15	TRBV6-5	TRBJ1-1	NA	TGTGCCAGCAGTTACTCGGGACTCATGAACACTGAAGCTTTCTTT	CASSYSGLMNTEAFF
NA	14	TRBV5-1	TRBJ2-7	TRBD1	TGCGCCAGCAGCGGGGGACAGGGGTCCTACGAGCAGTACTTC	CASSGGQGSYEQYF
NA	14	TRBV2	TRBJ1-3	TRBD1	TGTGCCAGCAGCCGGGACAGCTCTGGAAACACCATATATTTT	CASSRDSSGNTIYF
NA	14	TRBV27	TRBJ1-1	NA	TGTGCCAGCAGTCCTAATACAGGGAACACTGAAGCTTTCTTT	CASSPNTGNTEAFF
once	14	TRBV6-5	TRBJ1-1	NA	TGTGCCAGCAAGGGGGGGGTTGTGAACACTGAAGCTTTCTTT	CASKGGVVNTEAFF
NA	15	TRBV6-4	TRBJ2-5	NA	TGTGCCAGCAGTGACGGGGCGGGGGCGCCGGGAACCCAGTACTTC	CASSDGAGAPGTQYF
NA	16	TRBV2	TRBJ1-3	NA	TGTGCCAGCAGTTTTCTAACAGCAGGCTCTGGAAACACCATATATTTT	CASSFLTAGSGNTIYF
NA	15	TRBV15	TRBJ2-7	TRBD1	TGTGCCACCAGCTGGCCGGGACAGGGGGTGGTCGAGCAGTACTTC	CATSWPGQGVVEQYF
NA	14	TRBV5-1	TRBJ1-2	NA	TGCGCCAGCAGCTTGGTCGTCGGGAGCTATGGCTACACCTTC	CASSLVVGSYGYTF
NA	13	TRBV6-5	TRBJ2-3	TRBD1	TGTGCCAGCAGAAGACAGGGGACAGATACGCAGTATTTT	CASRRQGTDTQYF
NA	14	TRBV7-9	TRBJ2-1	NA	TGTGCCAGCAGCTTGGGTGGACTCTACAATGAGCAGTTCTTC	CASSLGGLYNEQFF
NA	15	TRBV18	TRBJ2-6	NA	TGTGCCAGCTCACCGGTAAGGACGGGGACCAACGTCCTGACTTTC	CASSPVRTGTNVLTF
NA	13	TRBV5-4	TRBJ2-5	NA	TGTGCCAGCAGCACCGGACAGAAAGAGACCCAGTACTTC	CASSTGQKETQYF
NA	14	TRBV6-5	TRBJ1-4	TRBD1	TGTGCCAGCGGGGACCAGGGGGCTGATGAAAAACTGTTTTTT	CASGDQGADEKLFF
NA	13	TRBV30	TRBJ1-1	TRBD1	TGTGCCTGGAAAGACAGGGGGGGTCGGGAAGCTTTCTTT	CAWKDRGGREAFF
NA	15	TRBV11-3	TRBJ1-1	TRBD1	TGTGCCAGCAGCTTAACAGGGGAATGGGACACTGAAGCTTTCTTT	CASSLTGEWDTEAFF
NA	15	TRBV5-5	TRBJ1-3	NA	TGTGCCAGCAGCTTGCAGGGCCACTCTGGAAACACCATATATTTT	CASSLQGHSGNTIYF
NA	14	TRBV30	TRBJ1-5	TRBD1	TGTGCCTGGAGTGCGGGACAGGGGAATCAGCCCCAGCATTTT	CAWSAGQGNQPQHF